This paragraph covers one T cell receptor (beta chain) sequence. The antigen is unknown. The DNA is left out, because the CDR3 cannot be placed on it with certainty; the CDR3 is given as TCRdb lists it. The data were taken from a study of identical twins. General study findings and limits: The conclusions drew on cross-sectional statistical analysis instead of tracking the same donors.

The authors used template switching to add a universal primer site and gave cDNA unique molecular identifiers. TCRdb ran MiXCR on the 5' RACE reads and lists one entry per CDR3 protein. In the table there are about 570,000 distinct CDR3 sequences, around 9.6% of which are singletons. Termini included, the CDR3 measures 16 amino acids. The germline gives CDR1 ENHRY, CDR2 SYGVKD. These data were likewise used in another study, on yellow fever vaccine responses in identical twins.

The clonotype was recovered from a woman aged 18-29 years in good health. Sequencing was performed on PBMCs. The rearrangement joins TRBV10-3 to TRBJ2-1; the DNA was not used to check the table's D call, TRBD1. This chain's CDR3 is CAISENQFGPGYEQFF.